This T cell receptor (beta chain) appears in the sequencing data of a study of shared clonotypes between healthy human individuals. CDR3 length: 15 amino acids. Germline V gives CDR1 SSHAT, CDR2 FNYEAQ (reference sequence). Between the trimmed V and J ends, which lost 2 bases and 5 bases, there was a span of 12 bases. In the original analysis: With immunoSEQ giving junction-only sequences and no quality scores, filtering differed. The table came from immunoSEQ multiplex PCR; TCRdb's copy has only in-frame clones and leaves some out. V and J calls and clone size come straight from that table; D and trimming were deduced from the DNA. This table holds over a million clones, approximately 80% found once.

V is TRBV7-7 and J is TRBJ2-2; possibly TRBD1 for D (6 bases). Source material: memory CD4+ T cells from PBMCs. The subset is: CD45RA-negative fraction. The receptor comes from a man between 18 and 35 years old in good health. Some clones in this sample may be carry-over from other donors' samples. The CDR3 region is CASSLQQGGTGELFF. CDR3 bases: TGTGCCAGCAGCTTACAACAGGGCGGTACCGGGGAGCTGTTTTTT.